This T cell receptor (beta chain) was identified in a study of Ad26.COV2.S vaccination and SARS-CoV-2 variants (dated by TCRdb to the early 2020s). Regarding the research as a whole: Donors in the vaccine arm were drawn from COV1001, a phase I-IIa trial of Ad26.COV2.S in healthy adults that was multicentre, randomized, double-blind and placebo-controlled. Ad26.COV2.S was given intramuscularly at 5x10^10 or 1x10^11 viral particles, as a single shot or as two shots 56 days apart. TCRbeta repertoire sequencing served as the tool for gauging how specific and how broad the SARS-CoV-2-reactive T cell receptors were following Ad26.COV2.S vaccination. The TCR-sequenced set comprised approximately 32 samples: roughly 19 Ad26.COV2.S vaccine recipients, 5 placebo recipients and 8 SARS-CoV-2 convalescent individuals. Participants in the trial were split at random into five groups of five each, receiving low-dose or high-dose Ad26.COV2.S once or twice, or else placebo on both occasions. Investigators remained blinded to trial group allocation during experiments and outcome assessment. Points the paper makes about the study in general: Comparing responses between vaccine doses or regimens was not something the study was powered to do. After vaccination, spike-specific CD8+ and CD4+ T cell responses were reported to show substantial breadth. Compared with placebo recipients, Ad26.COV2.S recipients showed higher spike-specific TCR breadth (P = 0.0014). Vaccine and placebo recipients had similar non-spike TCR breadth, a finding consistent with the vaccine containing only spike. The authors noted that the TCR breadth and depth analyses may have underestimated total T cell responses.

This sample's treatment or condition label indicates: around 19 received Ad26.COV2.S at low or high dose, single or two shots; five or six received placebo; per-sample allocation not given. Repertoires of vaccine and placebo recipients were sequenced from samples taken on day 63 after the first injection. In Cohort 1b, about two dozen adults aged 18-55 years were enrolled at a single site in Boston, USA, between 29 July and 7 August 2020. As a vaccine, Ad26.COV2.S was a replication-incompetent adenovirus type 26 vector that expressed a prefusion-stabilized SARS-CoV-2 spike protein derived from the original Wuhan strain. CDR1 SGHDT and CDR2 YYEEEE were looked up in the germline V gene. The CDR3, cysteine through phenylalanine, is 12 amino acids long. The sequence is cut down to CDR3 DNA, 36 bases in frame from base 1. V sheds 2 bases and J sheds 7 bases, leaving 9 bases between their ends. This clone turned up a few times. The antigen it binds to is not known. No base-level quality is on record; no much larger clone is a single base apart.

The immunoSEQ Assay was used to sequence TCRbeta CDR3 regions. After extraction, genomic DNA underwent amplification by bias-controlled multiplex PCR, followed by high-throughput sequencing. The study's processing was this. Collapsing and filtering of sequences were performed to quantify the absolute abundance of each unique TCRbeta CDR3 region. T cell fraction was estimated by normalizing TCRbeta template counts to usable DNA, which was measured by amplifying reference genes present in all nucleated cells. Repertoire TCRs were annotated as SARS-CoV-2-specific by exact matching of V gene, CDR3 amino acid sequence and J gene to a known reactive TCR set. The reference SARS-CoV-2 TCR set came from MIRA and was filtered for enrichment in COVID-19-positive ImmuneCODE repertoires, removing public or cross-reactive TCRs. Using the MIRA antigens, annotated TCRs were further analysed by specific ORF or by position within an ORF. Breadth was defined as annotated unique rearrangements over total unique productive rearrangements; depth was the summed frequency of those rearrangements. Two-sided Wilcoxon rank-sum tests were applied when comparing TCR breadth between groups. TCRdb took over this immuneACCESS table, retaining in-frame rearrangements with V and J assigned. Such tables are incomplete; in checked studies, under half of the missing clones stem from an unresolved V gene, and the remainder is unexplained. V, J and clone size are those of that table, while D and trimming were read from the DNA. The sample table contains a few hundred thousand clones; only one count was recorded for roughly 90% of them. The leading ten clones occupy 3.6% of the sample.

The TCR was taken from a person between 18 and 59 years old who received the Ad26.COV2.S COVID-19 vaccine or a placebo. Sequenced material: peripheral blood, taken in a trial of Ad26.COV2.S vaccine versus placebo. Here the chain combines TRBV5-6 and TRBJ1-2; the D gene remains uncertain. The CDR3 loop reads CASSLRVPGYTF. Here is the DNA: TGTGCCAGCAGCTTAAGGGTTCCTGGCTACACCTTC.